This T cell receptor beta chain appears in the sequencing data of a study of PD-1 blockade in classical Hodgkin lymphoma. Overall study findings and caveats: Differences between repertoires have undefined causes, possibly disease activity or prior therapy.

Trimming removed 6 bases at V and 1 base at J, with 7 bases between. The length of the CDR3 is 13 residues. CDR1 is MNHEY and CDR2 is SMNVEV in the germline V gene (reference sequence). Time point in this sample: newly diagnosed, previously untreated cHL patient sample. From thawed PBMCs, CD4+ T cells were purified using magnetic negative selection. The study compared against PBMCs from newly diagnosed, untreated classical Hodgkin lymphoma. As for this clone: Its antigen remains unknown.

Method: immunoSEQ multiplex PCR; TCRdb's copy keeps in-frame clones and lacks some. This table has 15,000 or so clones, about 90% appearing once. This sequence was found in a human donor with classical Hodgkin lymphoma. The specimen was CD4+ T cells from blood. The chain is built from TRBV27 and TRBJ1-5, with unresolved D. The CDR3 DNA follows: TGTGCCAGCAGGGCGGGGAGCAATCAGCCCCAGCATTTT. Its protein is CASRAGSNQPQHF.